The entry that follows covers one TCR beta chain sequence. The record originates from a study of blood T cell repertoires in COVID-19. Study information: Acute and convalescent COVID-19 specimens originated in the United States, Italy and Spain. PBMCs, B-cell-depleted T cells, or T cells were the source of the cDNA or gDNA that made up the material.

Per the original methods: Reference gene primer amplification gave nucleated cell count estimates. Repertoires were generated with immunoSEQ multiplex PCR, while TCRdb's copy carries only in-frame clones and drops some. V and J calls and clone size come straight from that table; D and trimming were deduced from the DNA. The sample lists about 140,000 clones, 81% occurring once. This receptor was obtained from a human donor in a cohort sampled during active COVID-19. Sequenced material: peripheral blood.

The CDR3 protein is CASSRKLQFDEQYF. The CDR3 DNA is TGTGCCAGCAGTCGCAAGCTACAGTTCGACGAGCAGTACTTC. V usage is TRBV14 and J usage is TRBJ2-7; D gene ambiguous. The germline V and J ends were trimmed by 6 bases and 5 bases, with 17 bases remaining between them. This CDR3 contains 14 residues. CDR1 is SGHDN, CDR2 FVKESK, per germline.